This record looks at one T cell receptor beta chain sequence and its context. This clonotype was picked up a small number of times. Its antigen is unknown. The input lacks base qualities; no much larger clone sits a single base away. The data were obtained in a study of identical twins (dated by TCRdb to about 2016). Describing the broader study: To test whether fetal clonotypes persist, the study used deep sequencing on TCR alpha and beta repertoires from monozygotic twins, unrelated adults of various ages, and cord blood. To rule out contamination, replicate twin experiments were performed at different times with different library preparation protocols. The paper's findings and limits, for the study overall: Because the same donors could not be followed over many years, the conclusions relied on cross-sectional statistical analysis. The excess sharing between twins in beta out-of-frame sequences was weaker because fewer shared sequences reduced the signal-to-noise ratio. Compared with coincidental sharing between unrelated individuals, out-of-frame TCR alpha sequences shared between twins had an excess of sequences with low generation probability. Invariant T cells such as MAIT and iNKT could partly confound zero-insertion analyses, although diverse VJ usage argued against such confounding for most clonotypes. Abundant cord blood beta clonotypes had fewer insertions, young adult naive repertoires showed a similar but weaker trend, and memory repertoires showed no such trend. In monozygotic twins, out-of-frame TCR alpha sharing was systematically underestimated by recombination models, although the models agreed with sharing between unrelated individuals.

Taken from the germline V gene, the CDR1 and CDR2 loops are MGHDK and SYGVNS. Deletion took 0 bases off V and 2 bases off J, with a span of 7 bases between the germline ends. The CDR3 starts with the cysteine, ends with the phenylalanine, and has 15 residues. CDR3 DNA only is kept here, 45 bases in frame from base 1. Receptor libraries were prepared by 5' RACE. Sequenced using an Illumina HiSeq 2000. A universal primer binding site was added through template switching, and the final cDNA carried a unique molecular identifier so that TCR cDNA molecules could be counted accurately. First-strand cDNA for TCR alpha and beta chains was synthesized from specific primers in the conserved constant-segment region. Each cDNA library was double barcoded, with a SMART-Mk sample barcode plus Illumina barcodes, to control for contamination. TruSeq adapter sequences along with Illumina sample barcodes were introduced in two successive PCR steps. TCR alpha and beta cDNA libraries were sequenced on the Illumina HiSeq platform with custom primers. Concerning the study's data processing: MiGEC processed the raw reads to extract unique molecular identifiers, while MiXCR was used to determine the CDR3 positions. Recombination models were inferred per individual with the repgenHMM and IGoR tools using an EM algorithm. The analysis of shared clonotypes was done with the tcR package in R, with sharing normalized by the product of cloneset sizes. To study raw recombination free of thymic and clonal selection effects, out-of-frame nonproductive sequences were analyzed. TCRdb cleaned the public reads at Q25 with fastp, built clones with MiXCR and kept in-frame beta chains. Rows matching on CDR3 protein sequence are summarized as one entry with the most common DNA and genes. These V and J calls are TCRdb output, not the study's own analysis. For this sample there are 570,000 or so distinct CDR3 sequences; around 9.6% appear just once. The ten largest clones capture around 3.2% of the sample.

Only healthy Caucasian donors were included. Three pairs of female monozygotic twins, all aged roughly 18 to 30 years, made up the twin cohort. Peripheral blood mononuclear cells were used as the source from which RNA for TCR libraries was isolated. The sample also formed part of further work on yellow fever vaccine responses in identical twins. As that second study puts it: According to the authors, the vaccine-induced T cell response in identical twins seemed to be partly convergent and partly specific to each individual. The study precisely tracked vaccine-responding T cell clones in identical twins.

The receptor was derived from a woman under 30 in good health. Material for sequencing was PBMCs. The chain couples TRBV25-1 to TRBJ2-2; the D gene is unclear. The CDR3 protein sequence reads: CASSEYRFNTGELFF. DNA sequence: TGTGCCAGCAGTGAATATAGGTTCAACACCGGGGAGCTGTTTTTT.